This T cell receptor (beta chain) is from a study of Ad26.COV2.S vaccination and SARS-CoV-2 variants. Sequencing was performed with immunoSEQ multiplex PCR; in TCRdb, only in-frame clones are kept and a portion is missing. The table shows around 340,000 clones, with roughly 90% occurring only once. Treatment described: 15 to 20 received Ad26.COV2.S at low or high dose, single or two shots; five or six received placebo; per-sample allocation not given. After the first vaccine or placebo injection, samples were drawn on day 63. CDR1 and CDR2 (germline): MNHEY, SVGEGT. Trimming took off 5 bases at V and 8 bases at J, with 9 bases between the two ends. This CDR3 has 12 residues.

The chain carries TRBV6-2 or TRBV6-3 and TRBJ1-4; the D is unclear. The sample in question was peripheral blood, obtained in a trial of Ad26.COV2.S vaccine versus placebo. This receptor was identified in a person aged 18-60 years who received the Ad26.COV2.S COVID-19 vaccine or a placebo. The CDR3 nucleotides are TGTGCCAGCAGTGCCATTCGCGAAAAACTGTTTTTT. It yields the protein CASSAIREKLFF.